This entry is about one T cell receptor beta chain. Which antigen it targets is not known. Base qualities are not at hand, and no much larger clone is one base apart. TCRdb shows the sequencer as Illumina HiSeq 1500. TCRdb redid the processing of the public reads, applying fastp at Q25 and MiXCR, and retained in-frame beta chains. Rows matching on CDR3 protein sequence are summarized as one entry with the most common DNA and genes. The sample table lists about 830,000 distinct CDR3 sequences, over 25% of them with a count of one. Of the sample, 12% falls within the top ten clones. This entry is derived from a study of T cell repertoires in cytomegalovirus infection (dated by TCRdb to the late 2010s). Background for the entire study: Alongside well-studied HLA-B-restricted epitopes, the peptide stimulations were aimed at recently identified HLA-C-restricted CMV epitopes, whose presentation resists viral immunomodulation. Donor HLA type was relevant to the analysis, as public TCR beta signatures indicated carriage of CMV infection together with the matching HLA type.

Summary of the overall study and its limitations: The ex vivo response was dominated by HLA-C-restricted CMV-specific TCR beta clonotypes, and the single most frequent clonotype in two of eight donors was supplied by these HLA-C-restricted clonotypes. Carriers of CMV infection plus the relevant HLA type were discriminated by the cumulative frequency of public TCR beta family members in the study cohort and in an independent approximately 360-donor cohort.

The CDR3 numbers 11 residues from cysteine through phenylalanine. Only the CDR3 DNA is retained, 33 bases long and in frame from the first base. The germline V gene (reference sequence) provides CDR1 DFQATT and CDR2 SNEGSKA. Cut back by 3 bases and 7 bases, the V and J ends lie 7 bases apart. The sample's treatment or condition, from its label and the paper: in vitro stimulation with specific CMV peptide epitopes to enrich CMV-specific T cells. The rearranged chain carries TRBV20-1 and TRBJ2-1; D gene: possibly TRBD1, on 5 matching bases. This receptor was taken from a human donor in good health (CMV status not recorded). Some clones in this sample may be carry-over from other donors' samples. The sequenced sample was cultured CD8+ T cells from PBMCs, obtained from culture after CMV antigen stimulation. The CDR3 here reads CSASRGNEQFF. DNA sequence: TGCAGTGCTAGTAGGGGAAATGAGCAGTTCTTC.